Below, one TCR beta chain is given with its context. Its specificity is not known. The sample is drawn from a study of graft-versus-host responses after intestinal transplantation. Study information: All of the recipients had induction that used anti-thymocyte globulin, then tacrolimus and steroids for 2 to 3 years. Findings of the study overall: Subjects displaying graft-donor T cell macrochimerism possessed elevated graft-versus-host to host-versus-graft clonal ratios inside allografts. Recipient bone marrow held GvH clones, some seen earlier in ileum or blood.

Produced via immunoSEQ multiplex PCR; TCRdb's table is partial and in-frame only. The sample lists 100,000 or so clones; 93% were seen once. The sample here was unstimulated CD8+ T cells sorted from spleen or lymph node cells, taken before intestinal transplant. This TCR derives from a human donor who received an intestinal transplant.

This CDR3 reads CASREYRTGGDETQYF. In DNA form, the CDR3 reads TGTGCCAGCAGGGAGTACCGGACAGGCGGGGACGAGACCCAGTACTTC. This rearrangement joins TRBV7-8 to TRBJ2-5; tentative D call: TRBD1 (7 bases). Germline V gives CDR1 SGHVS, CDR2 FQNEAQ. The CDR3 consists of 16 residues. V was clipped by 6 bases and J by 5 bases, with 22 bases between them.